This T cell receptor beta chain was found in a study of shared clonotypes between healthy human individuals. Study-wide background: Three plates were used per donor for CD4 naive, three for CD4 memory, two for CD8 naive and one for CD8 memory. Study-level points and caveats: In general, naive subsets displayed greater estimated richness than memory subsets did.

As concerns this clone: Its cognate antigen is unknown.

Germline loops: CDR1 SGHRS, CDR2 YFSETQ. This CDR3 contains 14 residues. J gave up 7 bases and V 0 bases, and 7 bases lay outside the gene matches. Per sorted-subset replicate PCR, input was roughly 200 ng DNA, representing 30,000 to 35,000 T cell genomes. The protocol was immunoSEQ multiplex PCR, while the TCRdb copy is restricted to in-frame clones and leaves out a portion. The repertoire holds about 1.4 million clones, with around 97% as singletons. This rearrangement joins TRBV5-1 to TRBJ2-7, with 7 bases lining up with TRBD2. The source of this sequence is a man between 25 and 39 years old in good health. Material for sequencing was naive CD4+ T cells sorted from blood. Described subset: CD45RA+ positively selected. CDR3 region: CASSLVAGVREQYF. The CDR3 DNA sequence: TGCGCCAGCAGCTTGGTTGCGGGAGTGAGGGAGCAGTACTTC.